This entry features one T cell receptor (beta chain) sequence. Its antigen is undetermined. TCR beta VDJ and CDR3 profiling used genomic DNA as template. TCRdb fed the reads into MiXCR, producing one record per CDR3 protein. The table lists roughly 250,000 distinct CDR3 sequences, around 82% of them singletons. Previously, flow cytometry had revealed CD8+CD57+ cell expansion in the patients chosen for sequencing. Patients uniformly had severe acquired aplastic anemia. Each patient gave a blood sample that was collected before any therapy had been received. This record comes from a study of CD8+CD57+ T cells in acquired aplastic anemia. The wider study: Sorting CD4+ and CD8+ cells gave DNA averaging approximately 3 ug. Study-level points and caveats: The study identified roughly 29 CD8+ CDR3 sequences shared by patients and controls.

J lost 8 bases, V lost 5 bases, and 15 bases had no gene match. The CDR3 contains 16 residues. Germline lookup yields CDR1 SGHKS and CDR2 YYEKEE (reference sequence). The V gene is TRBV5-5, the J gene TRBJ2-1, with 8 bases identical to TRBD2. This clonotype was sampled from a human donor with aplastic anemia. Sequencing used sorted CD4+, CD8+, or CD8+CD57+ T cells (not recorded which) from PBMCs. The CDR3 loop reads CASREDTRGGSDEQFF. DNA for the CDR3: TGTGCCAGCAGAGAAGACACCCGCGGGGGGAGCGATGAGCAGTTCTTC.